This T cell receptor beta chain was captured by sequencing in a study of control samples from healthy donors and cancer patients. The method was immunoSEQ multiplex PCR; TCRdb's version includes in-frame clones alone and lacks a portion of them. Of under 200,000 clones in the sample, approximately 94% were seen once. This clone is a singleton in its sample. J was trimmed by 2 bases and V by 4 bases; bases with no gene match: 2. Looked up from germline, CDR1 is GTSNPN and CDR2 is SVGIG (reference sequence). This CDR3 is built from 14 residues. The source of this sequence is a man in his fifties or sixties with colorectal cancer. Sample: PBMCs. This chain joins TRBV30 and TRBJ2-3, with TRBD2 matching over 11 bases. CDR3 amino acids: CAWTGLAATDTQYF. The CDR3 DNA reads as TGTGCCTGGACGGGACTAGCGGCCACAGATACGCAGTATTTT.